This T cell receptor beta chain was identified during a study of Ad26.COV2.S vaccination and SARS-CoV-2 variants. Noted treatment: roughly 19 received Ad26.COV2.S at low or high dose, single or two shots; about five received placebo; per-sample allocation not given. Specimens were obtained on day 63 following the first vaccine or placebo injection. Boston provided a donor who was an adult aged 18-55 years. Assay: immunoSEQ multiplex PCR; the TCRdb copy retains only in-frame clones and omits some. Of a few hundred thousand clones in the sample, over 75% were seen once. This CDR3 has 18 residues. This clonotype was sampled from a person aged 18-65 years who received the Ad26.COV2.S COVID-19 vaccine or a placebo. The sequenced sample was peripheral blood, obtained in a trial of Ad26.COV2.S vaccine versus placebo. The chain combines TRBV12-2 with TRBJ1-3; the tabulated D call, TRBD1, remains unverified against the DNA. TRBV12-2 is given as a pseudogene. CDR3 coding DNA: TGTGCAAGTCGCCCACAGTGGGACATAAGAAAGAGTGGAAACACCATATATTTT. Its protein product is CASRPQWDIRKSGNTIYF.